This TCR beta chain was obtained from a study of response to subunit inactivated influenza vaccine. Study findings and constraints: The authors offered the suggestion that each seasonal influenza vaccination recruits few new T cells.

TCRdb re-called the RT-PCR reads through MiXCR, storing one row per CDR3 protein. The sample comprises around 480,000 distinct CDR3 sequences, approximately 15% of which are singletons, and 2.5% to 3.5% rests with the top ten. This CDR3 has 19 residues. CDR1 and CDR2 (germline): SGHAT, FQNNGV. The trim removed 2 bases at V and 6 bases at J, leaving 18 bases unmatched. On this clonotype: The antigen remains undetermined.

The sequence derives from a man aged 50 to 75 who received an inactivated influenza vaccine. Sample: CD4+ T cells sorted from PBMCs, taken approximately 25 months after vaccination. The chain joins TRBV11-2 to TRBJ2-3; the match to TRBD2 covers 9 bases. DNA for the CDR3: TGTGCCAGCAGCTTAAGGAAGAGCGGGGGGCTCGGGGGGAAGGATACGCAGTATTTT. This gives the protein CASSLRKSGGLGGKDTQYF.